What follows is one TCR beta chain and its context. What it binds is not known. This sample was included in a study of T cells in Graves' hyperthyroidism and ophthalmopathy. General study results and limits: Ophthalmopathy was distinguished from stable hyperthyroidism by 13 V-J signatures. Blood also carried most thyroid clonotypes expanded above 0.001.

TCR beta CDR3 regions were amplified from RNA transcripts. First-round RT-PCR with HTBI primers amplified the TCR CDR3 region. TCRdb independently ran MiXCR on the multiplex PCR reads; one entry per CDR3 protein. The top ten hold 50% to 75% of the sample, which has about 250,000 distinct CDR3 sequences, roughly 20% seen once. A patient was excluded if there was uncontrolled infection, other autoimmune disease, pregnancy or lactation. Each diagnosis drew on symptoms, thyroxine, TRAb, thyroid ultrasound and orbital computed tomography findings. This CDR3 spans 13 amino acids. Unmatched junction bases numbered 7, after V lost 1 base and J lost 8 bases. The germline V gene has CDR1 DFQATT and CDR2 SNEGSKA (reference sequence).

Sequencing was carried out using blood. This receptor was identified in a young man with Graves' ophthalmopathy. V usage is TRBV20-1 and J usage is TRBJ1-2; 7 bases match TRBD1. This CDR3 is CSARGDSLQGYTF. DNA of the CDR3: TGCAGTGCTAGAGGGGACAGCCTGCAAGGCTACACCTTC.